Shown below are 13 T cell receptor beta chains from a single sample sequenced in a study of monozygotic twins with inflammatory bowel disease (dated by TCRdb to the late 2010s). The protocol used for the library was 5' RACE. Instrument on record: Illumina HiSeq 2500. The reads went through TCRdb reprocessing, and each CDR3 protein sequence gets one entry with no DNA. The sample has about 350,000 distinct CDR3 sequences on record. 2% to 2.5% of the sample lies in the top ten. Sequenced input: blood. These receptors originate from a human donor with ulcerative colitis or Crohn's disease, or a healthy co-twin of an affected twin (not recorded which).

J is TRBJ1-2 and V is TRBV27; TCRdb picks TRBD1, but there is no DNA to check that call. CDR3 size: 14 residues. Per germline, CDR1 MNHEY and CDR2 SMNVEV (reference sequence). The CDR3 reads CASSPDRGRGGYTF.

The rearrangement uses TRBV12-3 or TRBV12-4 and TRBJ2-3; checking the TCRdb D call of TRBD2 is not possible without DNA. The CDR3 runs 18 residues. The CDR3 loop reads CASSFSPPSGSLRDTQYF.

V is TRBV27 and J is TRBJ2-7. Germline loops: CDR1 MNHEY, CDR2 SMNVEV (reference sequence). The CDR3 contains 13 residues. CDR3 amino acids: CASSLGPYYEQYF.

Here the CDR3 reads CASSVDGSEKLFF. The V and J genes are TRBV9 and TRBJ1-4. The CDR3 has 13 residues. CDR1 and CDR2 (germline): SGDLS, YYNGEE.

V and J are TRBV15 and TRBJ2-1. The CDR3 totals 13 residues. CDR1 LNHNV and CDR2 YYDKDF come from the germline V gene (reference sequence). The CDR3 sequence is CATSREVYNEQFF.

V gene TRBV10-2 combines with J gene TRBJ2-2; TCRdb's D call of TRBD1 is untestable without DNA. CDR1 and CDR2 (germline): WSHSY, SAAADI. The CDR3 contains 16 residues. CDR3 sequence: CASSEPTGTGRGELFF.

V is TRBV5-6 and J is TRBJ2-6; absent DNA, TCRdb's TRBD1 call cannot be checked. The CDR3 spans 18 residues. Germline V gene sequence: CDR1 SGHDT, CDR2 YYEEEE. The CDR3 loop is CASAAQWQTYSGANVLTF. The complete variable domain, with remaining parts taken from reference TRBV5-6 and TRBJ2-6, reads DAGVTQSPTHLIKTRGQQVTLRCSPKSGHDTVSWYQQALGQGPQFIFQYYEEEERQRGNFPDRFSGHQFPNYSSELNVNALLLGDSALYLCASAAQWQTYSGANVLTFGAGSRLTVL.

This chain uses TRBV6-2 or TRBV6-3 with TRBJ1-2; TCRdb calls TRBD1, which cannot be checked without DNA. The CDR3 extends over 13 amino acids. CDR1 is MNHEY, CDR2 SVGEGT, per germline. The CDR3 region is CASSRPQGYGYTF.

The chain links TRBV29-1 to TRBJ2-7; TCRdb's D gene call, TRBD1, goes unchecked for lack of DNA. The CDR3 consists of 15 residues. Looked up from germline, CDR1 is SQVTM and CDR2 is ANQGSEA. CDR3 residues: CSVIKGQGVSHEQYF.

The chain couples TRBV28 to TRBJ2-1; without DNA, the TCRdb call of TRBD2 cannot be checked. This CDR3 region has 16 residues. CDR1 and CDR2 (germline): MDHEN, SYDVKM. This CDR3 reads CASRSNSGTSYNEQFF.

The chain joins TRBV11-3 to TRBJ2-1; TCRdb's D gene call, TRBD1, goes unchecked for lack of DNA. Germline V CDR1 and CDR2: SGHNT, YENEEA. The CDR3 loop spans 14 amino acids. This CDR3 reads CASSGTGFGDEQFF.

This rearrangement joins TRBV12-3 or TRBV12-4 to TRBJ2-1; there is no DNA to check the TCRdb D call of TRBD1. This CDR3 region has 16 residues. This CDR3 is CASSFQGTGGILRQFF.

The V and J genes are TRBV11-2 and TRBJ2-3. Germline CDR1 is SGHAT and CDR2 is FQNNGV. The CDR3 is 13 amino acids. This CDR3 is CASSLDRADTQYF.